The 7 T cell receptor beta chains reported below all come from one sample, sequenced in a study of blood T cell repertoires in COVID-19 (TCRdb year 2020). The library was prepared using the immunoSEQ multiplex PCR assay. Drawn from immuneACCESS, this table holds only the in-frame rearrangements with V and J called that TCRdb kept. Clones are partly lost; checked studies trace under half to an unresolved V gene and leave the rest unexplained. Counted in this sample were some 100,000 clones; 87% of them appeared once. Of the sample, roughly 12% falls within the top ten clones. The sequencing input was peripheral blood. The origin of the receptors is a woman in her 30s with acute or convalescent COVID-19.

The rearrangement joins TRBV5-6 to TRBJ1-1, with 7 bases lining up with TRBD1. Germline V gene lookup returns CDR1 SGHDT and CDR2 YYEEEE. The ends lost 5 bases at V and 0 bases at J; junction bases unmatched: 13. There are 17 residues in the CDR3. The CDR3 DNA follows: TGTGCCAGCAGGTTAGGACAGGCGATTTCTCTGAACACTGAAGCTTTCTTT. Encoded protein: CASRLGQAISLNTEAFF.

V usage is TRBV2 and J usage is TRBJ2-2; a weak D match, TRBD1 (6 bases). Trimming took 8 bases from V and 0 from J, leaving 10 bases between them. Germline lookup yields CDR1 SNHLY and CDR2 FYNNEI. The CDR3 sequence is 14 residues long. CDR3 DNA sequence: TGTGCCAGCTCCGGGACATCGAACACCGGGGAGCTGTTTTTT. Translating it yields CASSGTSNTGELFF.

This clone has a handful of counts. The chain joins TRBV6-1 to TRBJ1-1; 8 bases are a match to TRBD1. Germline CDR1 MNHNS, CDR2 SASEGT. The trim removed 2 bases at V and 6 bases at J, leaving 11 bases unmatched. The CDR3 length is 16 residues. DNA for the CDR3: TGTGCCAGCAGTGAAAGGGCAGGGGGCTTGGGGTCTGAAGCTTTCTTT. Protein: CASSERAGGLGSEAFF.

This rearrangement joins TRBV2 to TRBJ1-3, with D unresolved. The ends were cut back, 6 bases at V and 2 bases at J, with 5 bases in the middle. Germline V gene lookup returns CDR1 SNHLY and CDR2 FYNNEI. The CDR3 is 12 amino acids. For the CDR3, the DNA is TGTGCCAGCAGGGGAGCTGGAAACACCATATATTTT. As protein: CASRGAGNTIYF.

This chain connects TRBV9 to TRBJ2-5, with no clear D. V lost 7 bases, J lost 0 bases, and 7 bases lay in between. Germline CDR1 and CDR2: SGDLS and YYNGEE. This CDR3 spans 12 amino acids. CDR3 loop: CASGQDQETQYF. For the CDR3, the DNA is TGTGCCAGCGGGCAGGACCAAGAGACCCAGTACTTC. Looking up the rest from reference TRBV9 and TRBJ2-5 gives the full variable domain: DSGVTQTPKHLITATGQRVTLRCSPRSGDLSVYWYQQSLDQGLQFLIQYYNGEERAKGNILERFSAQQFPDLHSELNLSSLELGDSALYFCASGQDQETQYFGPGTRLLVL.

The chain combines TRBV7-9 with TRBJ2-7; 12 bases align to TRBD1. V was pared by 5 bases and J by 7 bases, with 15 bases of the junction left unmatched. CDR3 length equals 17 residues. From germline, CDR1 is SEHNR and CDR2 FQNEAQ (reference sequence). This CDR3 reads CASSPYSGTGGRGEQYF. The CDR3 bases are TGTGCCAGCAGCCCCTACTCCGGGACAGGGGGCCGTGGGGAGCAGTACTTC.

The rearrangement joins TRBV18 to TRBJ2-1; D remains unclear. In germline, CDR1 is KGHSH, CDR2 LQKENI. V lost 3 bases and J 2 bases, leaving 17 bases between the germline ends. The CDR3 totals 17 residues. This chain's CDR3 is CASSPRYSPAPYNEQFF. The CDR3 bases are TGTGCCAGCTCACCTAGATATTCCCCTGCTCCCTACAATGAGCAGTTCTTC.